This record looks at one T cell receptor (beta chain) sequence and its context. This specimen comes from a study of blood T cell repertoires in COVID-19. Overall study: The origin of the acute and convalescent COVID-19 samples was the United States, Italy and Spain.

Cohort 3 recovery required two negative PCRs, clearance, or symptom resolution. Profiled with immunoSEQ multiplex PCR; TCRdb holds only in-frame clones, not every one. This table has roughly 330,000 clones, around 87% appearing once. Deletions cut 7 bases from V and 5 bases from J, with 11 bases between. CDR1 is MNHEY, CDR2 SVGAGI, per germline. This CDR3 spans 12 amino acids. V and J are TRBV6-5 and TRBJ1-2; D is uncertain. The source of this sequence is a woman aged 25 to 39 who had recovered from COVID-19. The sample comprised PBMCs or T cells enriched from blood (not recorded which). The chain's CDR3 is CASTTGKYGYTF. The CDR3 DNA sequence: TGTGCCAGCACTACCGGGAAGTATGGCTACACCTTC.